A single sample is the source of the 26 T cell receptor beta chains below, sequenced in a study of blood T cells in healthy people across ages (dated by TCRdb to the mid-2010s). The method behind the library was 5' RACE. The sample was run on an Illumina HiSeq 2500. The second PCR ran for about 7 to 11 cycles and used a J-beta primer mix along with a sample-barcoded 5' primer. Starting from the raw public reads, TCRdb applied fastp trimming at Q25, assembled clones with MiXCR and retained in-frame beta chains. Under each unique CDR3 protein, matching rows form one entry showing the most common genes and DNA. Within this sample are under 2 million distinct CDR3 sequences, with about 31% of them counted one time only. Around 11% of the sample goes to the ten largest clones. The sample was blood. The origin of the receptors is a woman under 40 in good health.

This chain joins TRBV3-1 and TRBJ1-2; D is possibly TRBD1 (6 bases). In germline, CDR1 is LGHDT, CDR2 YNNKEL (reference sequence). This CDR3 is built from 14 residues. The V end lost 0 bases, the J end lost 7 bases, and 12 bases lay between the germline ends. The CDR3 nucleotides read TGTGCCAGCAGCCAAGAGGACAGAGGGGGTGGCTACACCTTC. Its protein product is CASSQEDRGGGYTF.

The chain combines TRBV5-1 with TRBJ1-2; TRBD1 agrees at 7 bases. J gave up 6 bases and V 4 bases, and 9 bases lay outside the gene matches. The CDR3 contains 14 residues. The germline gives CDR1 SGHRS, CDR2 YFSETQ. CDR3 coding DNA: TGCGCCAGCAGCCTCCCCGACAGGGAGGATGGCTACACCTTC. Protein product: CASSLPDREDGYTF. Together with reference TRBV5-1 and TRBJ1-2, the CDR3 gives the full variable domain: KAGVTQTPRYLIKTRGQQVTLSCSPISGHRSVSWYQQTPGQGLQFLFEYFSETQRNKGNFPGRFSGRQFSNSRSEMNVSTLELGDSALYLCASSLPDREDGYTFGSGTRLTVV.

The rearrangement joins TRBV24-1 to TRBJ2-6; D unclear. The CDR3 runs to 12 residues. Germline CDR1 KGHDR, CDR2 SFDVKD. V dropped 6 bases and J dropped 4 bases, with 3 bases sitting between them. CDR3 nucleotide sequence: TGTGCCACCAGTCCCGGGGCCAACGTCCTGACTTTC. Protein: CATSPGANVLTF.

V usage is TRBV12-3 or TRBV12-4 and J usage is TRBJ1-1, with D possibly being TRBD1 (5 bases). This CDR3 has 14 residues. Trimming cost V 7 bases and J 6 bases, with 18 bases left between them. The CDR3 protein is CASKPLRDVSEAFF. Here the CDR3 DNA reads TGTGCCAGCAAGCCCTTACGGGACGTATCTGAAGCTTTCTTT.

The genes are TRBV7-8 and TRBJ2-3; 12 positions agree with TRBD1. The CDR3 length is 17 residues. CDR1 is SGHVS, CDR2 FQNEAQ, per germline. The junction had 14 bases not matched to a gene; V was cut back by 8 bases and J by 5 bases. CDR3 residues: CASGPFRGQGAVDTQYF. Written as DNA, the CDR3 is TGTGCCAGCGGCCCGTTCCGGGGACAGGGGGCTGTAGATACGCAGTATTTT.

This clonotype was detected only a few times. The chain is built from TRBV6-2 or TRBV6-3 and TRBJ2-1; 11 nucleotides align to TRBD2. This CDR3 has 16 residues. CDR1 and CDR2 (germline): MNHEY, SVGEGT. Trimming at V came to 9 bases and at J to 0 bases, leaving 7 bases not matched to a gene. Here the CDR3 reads CASRLAGTSSYNEQFF. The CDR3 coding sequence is TGTGCCAGTCGACTAGCGGGGACAAGCTCCTACAATGAGCAGTTCTTC.

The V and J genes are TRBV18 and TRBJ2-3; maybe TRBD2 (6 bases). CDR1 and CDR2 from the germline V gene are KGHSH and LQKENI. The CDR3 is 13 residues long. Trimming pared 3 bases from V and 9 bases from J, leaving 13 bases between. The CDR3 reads CASSPSREATQYF. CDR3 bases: TGTGCCAGCTCACCCAGCAGGGAGGCCACGCAGTATTTT. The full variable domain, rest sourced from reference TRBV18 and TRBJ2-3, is NAGVMQNPRHLVRRRGQEARLRCSPMKGHSHVYWYRQLPEEGLKFMVYLQKENIIDESGMPKERFSAEFPKEGPSILRIQQVVRGDSAAYFCASSPSREATQYFGPGTRLTVL.

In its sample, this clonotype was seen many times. CDR3 sequence reads: CASSLFLRGYEQYF. The CDR3 coding sequence is TGCGCCAGCAGCTTGTTTTTGCGGGGCTACGAGCAGTACTTC. The chain combines TRBV5-1 with TRBJ2-7; D is perhaps TRBD2 (6 bases). The germline V and J ends were trimmed by 1 base and 3 bases, with 11 bases remaining between them. CDR3 length equals 14 residues. CDR1 is SGHRS, CDR2 YFSETQ, per germline.

The CDR3, as DNA: TGTGCCAGCAGCCCCGGCGGTAGCAGGAACACTGAAGCTTTCTTT. Translating gives CASSPGGSRNTEAFF. The V call is TRBV28, the J call TRBJ1-1, with no clear D. The V end was cut by 6 bases, the J end by 1 base, with 15 bases between. The germline V gene encodes CDR1 MDHEN and CDR2 SYDVKM. The CDR3 is made up of 15 amino acids.

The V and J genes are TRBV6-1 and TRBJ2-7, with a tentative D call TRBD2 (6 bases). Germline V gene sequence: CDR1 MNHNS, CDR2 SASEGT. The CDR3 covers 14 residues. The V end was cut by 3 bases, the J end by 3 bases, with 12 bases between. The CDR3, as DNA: TGTGCCAGCAGTGAGTCGGGGAGGTTCTACGAGCAGTACTTC. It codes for CASSESGRFYEQYF.

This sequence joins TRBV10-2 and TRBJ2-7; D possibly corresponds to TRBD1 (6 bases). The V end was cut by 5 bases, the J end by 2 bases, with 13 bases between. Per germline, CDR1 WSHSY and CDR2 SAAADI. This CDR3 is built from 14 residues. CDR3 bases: TGCGCCAGCAGTTTTTCAGGGGTGGCCTACGAGCAGTACTTC. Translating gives CASSFSGVAYEQYF.

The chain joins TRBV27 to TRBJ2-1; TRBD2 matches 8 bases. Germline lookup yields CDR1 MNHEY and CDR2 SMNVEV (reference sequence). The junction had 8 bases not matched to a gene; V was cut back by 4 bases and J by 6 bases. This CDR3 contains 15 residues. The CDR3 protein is CASSWGLVGPNEQFF. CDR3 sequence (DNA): TGTGCCAGCAGTTGGGGACTAGTTGGACCCAATGAGCAGTTCTTC.

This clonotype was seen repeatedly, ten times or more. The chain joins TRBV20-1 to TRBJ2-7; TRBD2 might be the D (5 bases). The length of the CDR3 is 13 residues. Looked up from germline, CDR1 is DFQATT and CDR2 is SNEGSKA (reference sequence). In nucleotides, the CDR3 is TGCAGCGCCCCGAGGGCCGTAGGGTACGAGCAGTACTTC. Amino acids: CSAPRAVGYEQYF.

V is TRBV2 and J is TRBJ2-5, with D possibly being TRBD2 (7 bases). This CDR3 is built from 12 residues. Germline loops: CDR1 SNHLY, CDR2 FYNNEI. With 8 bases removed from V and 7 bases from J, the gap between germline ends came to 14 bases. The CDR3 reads CASGGAMGTQYF. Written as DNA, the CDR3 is TGTGCCAGCGGGGGGGCTATGGGGACCCAGTACTTC.

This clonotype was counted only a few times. The CDR3 DNA sequence: TGTGCCAGCAGGTCCGGGCCCAACCCTTCCTACGAGCAGTACTTC. As protein: CASRSGPNPSYEQYF. J is TRBJ2-7 and V is TRBV28; D unclear. The CDR3 contains 15 residues. Deletions cut 6 bases from V and 1 base from J, with 16 bases between. The germline CDR1 and CDR2 sequences are MDHEN and SYDVKM.

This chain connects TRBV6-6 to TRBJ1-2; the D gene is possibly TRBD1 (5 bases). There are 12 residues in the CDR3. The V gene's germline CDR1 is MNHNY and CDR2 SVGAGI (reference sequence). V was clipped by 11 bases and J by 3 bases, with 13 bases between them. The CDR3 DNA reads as TGTGCCTGCAAGGGGAGCTACTATGGCTACACCTTC. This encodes CACKGSYYGYTF.

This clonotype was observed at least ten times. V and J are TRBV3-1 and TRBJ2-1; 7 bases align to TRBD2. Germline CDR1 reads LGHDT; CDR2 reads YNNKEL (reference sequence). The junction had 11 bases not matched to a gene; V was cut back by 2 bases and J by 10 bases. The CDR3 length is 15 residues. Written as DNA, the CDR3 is TGTGCCAGCAGCCAAAATGGAGCGGGGACTGGGGAGCAGTTCTTC. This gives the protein CASSQNGAGTGEQFF.

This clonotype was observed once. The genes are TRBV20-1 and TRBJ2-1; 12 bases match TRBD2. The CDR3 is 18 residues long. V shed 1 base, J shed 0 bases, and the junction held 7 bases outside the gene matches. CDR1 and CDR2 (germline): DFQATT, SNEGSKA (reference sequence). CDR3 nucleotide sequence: TGCAGTGCTAGAGTAACTAGCGGGGGGACTAGCTCCTACAATGAGCAGTTCTTC. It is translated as CSARVTSGGTSSYNEQFF.

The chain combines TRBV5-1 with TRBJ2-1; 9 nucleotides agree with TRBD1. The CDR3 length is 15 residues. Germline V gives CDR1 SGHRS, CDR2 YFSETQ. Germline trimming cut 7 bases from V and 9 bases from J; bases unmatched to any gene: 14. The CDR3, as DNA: TGCGCCAGCGCTTTCGGGACAGGGCCGAACAGTGAGCAGTTCTTC. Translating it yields CASAFGTGPNSEQFF.

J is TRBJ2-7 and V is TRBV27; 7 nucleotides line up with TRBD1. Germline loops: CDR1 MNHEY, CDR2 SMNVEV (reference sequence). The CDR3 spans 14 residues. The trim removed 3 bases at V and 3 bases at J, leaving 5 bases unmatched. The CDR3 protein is CASSFRQGGYEQYF. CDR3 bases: TGTGCCAGCAGTTTTCGACAGGGTGGCTACGAGCAGTACTTC.

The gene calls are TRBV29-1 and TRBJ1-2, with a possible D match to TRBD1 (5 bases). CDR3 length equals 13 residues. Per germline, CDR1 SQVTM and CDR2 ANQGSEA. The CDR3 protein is CRVERGPTDGYTF. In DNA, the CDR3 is TGCAGAGTCGAGAGGGGCCCTACGGATGGCTACACCTTC. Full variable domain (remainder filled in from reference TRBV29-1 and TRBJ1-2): SAVISQKPSRDICQRGTSLTIQCQVDSQVTMMFWYRQQPGQSLTLIATANQGSEATYESGFVIDKFPISRPNLTFSTLTVSNMSPEDSSIYLCRVERGPTDGYTFGSGTRLTVV.

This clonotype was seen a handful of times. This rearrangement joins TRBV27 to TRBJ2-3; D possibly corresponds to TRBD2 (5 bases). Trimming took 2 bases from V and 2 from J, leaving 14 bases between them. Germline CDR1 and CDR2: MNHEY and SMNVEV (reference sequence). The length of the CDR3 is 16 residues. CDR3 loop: CASSLGVRGVTDTQYF. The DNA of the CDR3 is TGTGCCAGCAGTTTAGGGGTACGGGGAGTCACAGATACGCAGTATTTT.

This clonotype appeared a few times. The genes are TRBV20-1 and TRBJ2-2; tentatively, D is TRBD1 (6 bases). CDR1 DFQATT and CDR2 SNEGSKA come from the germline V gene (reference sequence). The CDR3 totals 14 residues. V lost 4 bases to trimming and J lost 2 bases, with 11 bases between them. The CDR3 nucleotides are TGCAGTGCTACCGGACAGACCAACACCGGGGAGCTGTTTTTT. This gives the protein CSATGQTNTGELFF.

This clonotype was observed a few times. The CDR3 protein is CSVHRTRANNEQFF. In DNA, the CDR3 is TGCAGTGTTCATCGGACACGGGCGAACAATGAGCAGTTCTTC. The chain has TRBV20-1 and TRBJ2-1, with D maybe TRBD1 (5 bases). The length of the CDR3 is 14 residues. Germline lookup yields CDR1 DFQATT and CDR2 SNEGSKA (reference sequence). The V gene lost 7 bases and the J gene lost 5 bases, with 18 bases spanning the gap.

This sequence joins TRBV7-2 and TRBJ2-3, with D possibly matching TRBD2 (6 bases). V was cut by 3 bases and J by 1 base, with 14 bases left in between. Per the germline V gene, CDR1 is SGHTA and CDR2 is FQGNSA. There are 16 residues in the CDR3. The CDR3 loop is CASSLGMGGGTDTQYF. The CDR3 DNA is TGTGCCAGCAGCTTGGGCATGGGCGGGGGCACAGATACGCAGTATTTT.

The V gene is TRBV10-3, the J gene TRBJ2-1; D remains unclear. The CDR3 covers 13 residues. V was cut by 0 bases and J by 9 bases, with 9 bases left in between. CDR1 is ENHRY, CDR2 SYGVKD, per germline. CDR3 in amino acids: CAISESALGEQFF. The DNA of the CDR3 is TGTGCCATCAGTGAGTCGGCTTTAGGTGAGCAGTTCTTC.